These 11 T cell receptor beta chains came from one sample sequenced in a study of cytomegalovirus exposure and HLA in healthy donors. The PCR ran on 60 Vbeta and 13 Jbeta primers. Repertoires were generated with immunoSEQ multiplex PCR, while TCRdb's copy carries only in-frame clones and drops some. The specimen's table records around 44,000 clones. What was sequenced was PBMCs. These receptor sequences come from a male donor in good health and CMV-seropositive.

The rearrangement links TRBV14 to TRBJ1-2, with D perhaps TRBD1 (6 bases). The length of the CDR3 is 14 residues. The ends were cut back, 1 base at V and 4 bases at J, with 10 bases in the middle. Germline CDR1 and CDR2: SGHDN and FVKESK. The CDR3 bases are TGTGCCAGCAGCCAAGCCAGGGGCCTCTATGGCTACACCTTC. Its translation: CASSQARGLYGYTF. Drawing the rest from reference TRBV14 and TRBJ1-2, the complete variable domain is EAGVTQFPSHSVIEKGQTVTLRCDPISGHDNLYWYRRVMGKEIKFLLHFVKESKQDESGMPNNRFLAERTGGTYSTLKVQPAELEDSGVYFCASSQARGLYGYTFGSGTRLTVV.

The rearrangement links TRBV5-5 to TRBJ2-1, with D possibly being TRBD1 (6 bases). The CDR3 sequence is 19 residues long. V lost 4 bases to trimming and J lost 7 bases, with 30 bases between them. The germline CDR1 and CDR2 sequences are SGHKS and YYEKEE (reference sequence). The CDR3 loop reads CASSRYRDRVPPTANEQFF. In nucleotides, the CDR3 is TGTGCCAGCAGCCGATACAGGGATCGGGTACCCCCGACGGCGAATGAGCAGTTCTTC.

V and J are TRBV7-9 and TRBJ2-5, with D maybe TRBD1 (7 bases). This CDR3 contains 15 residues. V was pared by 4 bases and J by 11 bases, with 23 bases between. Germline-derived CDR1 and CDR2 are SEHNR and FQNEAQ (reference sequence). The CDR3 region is CASSSTGEDRFGQYF. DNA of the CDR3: TGTGCCAGCAGCTCAACAGGGGAGGATCGTTTCGGGCAGTACTTC.

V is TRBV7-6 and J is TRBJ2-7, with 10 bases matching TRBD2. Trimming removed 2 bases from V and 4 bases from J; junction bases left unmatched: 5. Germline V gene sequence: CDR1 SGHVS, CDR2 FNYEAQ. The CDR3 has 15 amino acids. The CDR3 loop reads CASSLMSGGDYEQYF. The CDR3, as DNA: TGTGCCAGCAGCTTAATGAGCGGGGGGGATTACGAGCAGTACTTC.

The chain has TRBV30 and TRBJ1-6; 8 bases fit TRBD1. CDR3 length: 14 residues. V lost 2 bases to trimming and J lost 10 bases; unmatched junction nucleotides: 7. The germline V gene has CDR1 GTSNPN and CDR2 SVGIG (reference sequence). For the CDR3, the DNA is TGTGCCTGGAGTTTGGGGACAGGAGGATCACCCCTCCACTTT. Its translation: CAWSLGTGGSPLHF.

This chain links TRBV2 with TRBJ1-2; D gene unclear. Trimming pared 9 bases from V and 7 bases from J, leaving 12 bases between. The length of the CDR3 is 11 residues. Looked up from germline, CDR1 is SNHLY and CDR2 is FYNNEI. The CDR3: CASQATSGYTF. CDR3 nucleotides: TGTGCCAGTCAGGCTACATCTGGCTACACCTTC.

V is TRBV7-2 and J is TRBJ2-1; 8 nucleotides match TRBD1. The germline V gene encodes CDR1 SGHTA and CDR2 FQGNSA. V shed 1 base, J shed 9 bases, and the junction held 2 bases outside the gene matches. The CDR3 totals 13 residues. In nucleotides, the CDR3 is TGTGCCAGCAGCTTAGACAGGGGGAGTGAGCAGTTCTTC. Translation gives CASSLDRGSEQFF.

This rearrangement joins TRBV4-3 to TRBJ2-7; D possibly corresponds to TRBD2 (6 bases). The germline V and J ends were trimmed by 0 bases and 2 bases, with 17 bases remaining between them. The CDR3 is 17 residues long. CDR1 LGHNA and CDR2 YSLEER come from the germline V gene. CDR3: CASSQDLPREVAYEQYF. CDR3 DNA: TGCGCCAGCAGCCAAGATTTGCCCAGGGAGGTCGCCTACGAGCAGTACTTC.

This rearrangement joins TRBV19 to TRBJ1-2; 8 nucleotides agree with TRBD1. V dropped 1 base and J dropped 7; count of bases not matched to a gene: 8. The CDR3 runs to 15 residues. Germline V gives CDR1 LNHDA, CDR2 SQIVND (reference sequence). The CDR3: CASSIARQGAVGYTF. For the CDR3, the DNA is TGTGCCAGTAGTATAGCTCGGCAGGGGGCGGTTGGCTACACCTTC. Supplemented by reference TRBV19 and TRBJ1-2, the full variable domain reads DGGITQSPKYLFRKEGQNVTLSCEQNLNHDAMYWYRQDPGQGLRLIYYSQIVNDFQKGDIAEGYSVSREKKESFPLTVTSAQKNPTAFYLCASSIARQGAVGYTFGSGTRLTVV.

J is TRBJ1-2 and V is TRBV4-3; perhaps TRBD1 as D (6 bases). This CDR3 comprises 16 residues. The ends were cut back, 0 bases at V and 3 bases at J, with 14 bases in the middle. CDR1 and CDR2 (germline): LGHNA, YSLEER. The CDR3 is CASSQDRATGYYGYTF. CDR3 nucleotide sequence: TGCGCCAGCAGCCAAGATAGGGCAACAGGGTACTATGGCTACACCTTC.

CDR3 coding DNA: TGTGCCAGCAGTCCCTCGGGGGGGGTTCAGGAGACCCAGTACTTC. This translates into CASSPSGGVQETQYF. The gene calls are TRBV6-5 and TRBJ2-5; 8 positions match TRBD2. The CDR3 totals 15 residues. The germline gives CDR1 MNHEY, CDR2 SVGAGI. V was clipped by 5 bases and J by 5 bases; unmatched bases: 10.